The 10 T cell receptor beta chains in this list originate from one sample, sequenced in a study of cytomegalovirus exposure and HLA in healthy donors. PCR used 60 Vbeta primers and 13 Jbeta primers. The assay was immunoSEQ multiplex PCR, and TCRdb's table has in-frame clones only and misses some. The repertoire has under 200,000 clones, approximately 80% of them found once; the top ten carry 3.1%. The sequencing input was PBMCs. Every receptor here comes from a woman aged 45-65 years in good health and CMV-seropositive.

The rearrangement joins TRBV6-6 to TRBJ1-1; D is unclear. V was trimmed by 11 bases and J by 1 base, leaving 11 bases between them. The CDR3 runs 12 residues. The germline gives CDR1 MNHNY, CDR2 SVGAGI (reference sequence). CDR3 DNA sequence: TGTGCCCATAGGGAGCCGAACACTGAAGCTTTCTTT. Protein sequence: CAHREPNTEAFF.

The V gene is TRBV7-6, the J gene TRBJ1-4; D might be TRBD1 (6 bases). Per the germline V gene, CDR1 is SGHVS and CDR2 is FNYEAQ. Trimming removed 3 bases from V and 8 bases from J, with 7 bases in between. This CDR3 region has 12 residues. In DNA form, the CDR3 reads TGTGCCAGCAGCTTTAGGGGGGAAAAACTGTTTTTT. As protein: CASSFRGEKLFF.

The CDR3 sequence: CASRPSSGYEQYF. CDR3 bases: TGTGCCAGCAGGCCGTCTAGCGGCTACGAGCAGTACTTC. The chain carries TRBV2 and TRBJ2-7, with TRBD2 matching 7 bases. J gave up 3 bases and V 6 bases, and 5 bases lay outside the gene matches. The CDR3 runs to 13 residues. CDR1 is SNHLY and CDR2 is FYNNEI in the germline V gene.

The chain combines TRBV6-4 with TRBJ2-1, with 11 bases lining up with TRBD2. The CDR3 extends over 14 amino acids. The junction had 5 bases not matched to a gene; V was cut back by 4 bases and J by 9 bases. Germline CDR1 and CDR2: MRHNA and SNTAGT. This chain's CDR3 is CASSASGRLGEQFF. The CDR3 DNA sequence: TGTGCCAGCAGTGCTAGCGGGAGGTTAGGTGAGCAGTTCTTC.

V is TRBV6-6 and J is TRBJ1-6; D is possibly TRBD1 (6 bases). The CDR3 has 16 amino acids. Germline lookup yields CDR1 MNHNY and CDR2 SVGAGI (reference sequence). Trimming removed 6 bases at V and 0 bases at J, with 12 bases between. This CDR3 is CASRPDSNSYNSPLHF. CDR3 nucleotides: TGTGCCAGCAGGCCGGACAGTAACTCCTATAATTCACCCCTCCACTTT.

The V and J genes are TRBV5-1 and TRBJ2-7, with 8 bases lining up with TRBD1. CDR1 is SGHRS and CDR2 is YFSETQ in the germline V gene. CDR3 length: 14 residues. With 1 base clipped from V and 2 bases from J, the junction kept 2 bases outside the gene matches. As DNA, the CDR3 is TGCGCCAGCAGCTTGTACAGGGGGGCCTACGAGCAGTACTTC. This sequence encodes CASSLYRGAYEQYF.

This chain connects TRBV6-1 to TRBJ2-1; 8 bases are a match to TRBD2. The CDR3 has 15 residues. Germline loops: CDR1 MNHNS, CDR2 SASEGT. V lost 5 bases to trimming and J lost 7 bases; unmatched junction nucleotides: 10. The CDR3 bases are TGTGCCAGCAGTTTAGCGGGACCCTGGGGAAATGAGCAGTTCTTC. This codes for CASSLAGPWGNEQFF.

A single count supports this clone. V gene TRBV2 combines with J gene TRBJ2-7, with TRBD2 matching over 8 bases. CDR1 and CDR2 (germline): SNHLY, FYNNEI. V lost 4 bases, J lost 0 bases, and 5 bases stayed unmatched. CDR3 length: 15 residues. CDR3 amino acids: CASSVAGGRSYEQYF. In DNA, the CDR3 is TGTGCCAGCAGTGTGGCGGGGGGCCGCTCCTACGAGCAGTACTTC.

There are a few counts of this clone. The V call is TRBV6-1, the J call TRBJ2-3, with TRBD1 identical over 11 bases. Germline V gives CDR1 MNHNS, CDR2 SASEGT. This CDR3 has 16 amino acids. V trimming: 1 base; J trimming: 5 bases; junction bases outside the gene matches: 5. CDR3 amino acids: CASSEVGQGAIDTQYF. CDR3 DNA: TGTGCCAGCAGTGAAGTAGGACAGGGGGCTATAGATACGCAGTATTTT.

The chain joins TRBV30 to TRBJ1-1, with TRBD1 matching 7 bases. The length of the CDR3 is 13 residues. With 4 bases clipped from V and 1 base from J, the junction kept 3 bases outside the gene matches. CDR1 is GTSNPN, CDR2 SVGIG, per germline (reference sequence). CDR3 sequence (DNA): TGTGCCTGGACAGGGGGGAAGAACACTGAAGCTTTCTTT. This gives the protein CAWTGGKNTEAFF.